These 29 T cell receptor beta chains originate from one sample sequenced in a study of early T cells in non-severe SARS-CoV-2 infection. TCRdb reprocessed the 5' RACE reads via MiXCR and lists one record per CDR3 protein. Of around 50,000 distinct CDR3 sequences in the sample, around 13% are singletons; the top ten hold around 2.8%. Sequenced material: whole blood. The receptors stem from an adult who was a healthcare worker with PCR-confirmed SARS-CoV-2 infection or an uninfected control (not recorded which).

This clonotype has just a few counts. A junction end diverges from the germline sequence, so it may reflect a read error. The V gene is TRBV29-1, the J gene TRBJ2-4; D unclear. This CDR3 has 10 amino acids. Germline CDR1 reads SQVTM; CDR2 reads ANQGSEA. This CDR3 reads CSVEDQVQHF. The CDR3 nucleotides read TGCAGCGTTGAAGATCAGGTCCAACACTTC.

The sample holds many counts of this clonotype. The CDR3 DNA reads TGTGCCAGCAGTTCATTTCCAGAAAATTCACCCCTCCACTTT. Translated, it gives CASSSFPENSPLHF. The chain couples TRBV6-5 to TRBJ1-6; D remains unclear. The CDR3 extends over 14 amino acids. Per the germline V gene, CDR1 is MNHEY and CDR2 is SVGAGI. Trimming took 4 bases from V and 7 from J, leaving 11 bases between them.

This clonotype was observed many times. The gene calls are TRBV28 and TRBJ1-2; 7 bases map to TRBD1. Losses at the gene ends were 3 bases for V and 5 bases for J; bases not matched to a gene: 6. Germline V lookup: CDR1 MDHEN, CDR2 SYDVKM. The CDR3 totals 14 residues. The CDR3 spells CASSLIGGKYGYTF. The CDR3, as DNA: TGTGCCAGCAGTTTGATAGGGGGCAAGTATGGCTACACCTTC.

The V gene is TRBV5-4, the J gene TRBJ2-1, with a weak D call TRBD2 (5 bases). Trimming removed 7 bases at V and 1 base at J, with 12 bases between. The CDR3 contains 14 residues. CDR1 is SGHNT, CDR2 YYREEE, per germline (reference sequence). The DNA of the CDR3 is TGTGCCAGCGCCGTCGGAGGTTCCTACAATGAGCAGTTCTTC. It specifies CASAVGGSYNEQFF.

The chain employs TRBV7-8 and TRBJ2-7, with unresolved D. The CDR3 extends over 16 amino acids. Trimming shortened V by 1 base and J by 2 bases, and 15 bases separated the two germline ends. Germline V CDR1 and CDR2: SGHVS, FQNEAQ. The CDR3 DNA is TGTGCCAGCAGCTTAGTGGTCCGAGGAGCAACCTACGAGCAGTACTTC. Translating gives CASSLVVRGATYEQYF.

This clonotype was observed at least ten times. The chain carries TRBV20-1 and TRBJ2-7; 7 bases fit TRBD2. CDR1 is DFQATT and CDR2 is SNEGSKA in the germline V gene (reference sequence). Unmatched junction bases numbered 10, after V lost 2 bases and J lost 0 bases. The CDR3 is 16 residues long. The CDR3 region is CSARKAGTSYSYEQYF. As DNA, the CDR3 is TGCAGTGCTAGAAAAGCGGGGACCTCCTACTCCTACGAGCAGTACTTC.

This clonotype was seen a few times. V and J are TRBV6-1 and TRBJ2-7; 8 bases are shared with TRBD1. CDR1 is MNHNS, CDR2 SASEGT, per germline. CDR3 size: 15 residues. After removal of 7 bases from V and 0 bases from J, the junction contained 8 bases not matched to a gene. CDR3 protein: CASIKGQVDSYEQYF. In DNA form, the CDR3 reads TGTGCCAGCATTAAGGGACAGGTAGACTCCTACGAGCAGTACTTC.

This sequence joins TRBV29-1 and TRBJ2-1; tentatively, D is TRBD1 (6 bases). CDR1 SQVTM and CDR2 ANQGSEA come from the germline V gene. Deletions cut 6 bases from V and 2 bases from J, with 11 bases between. The CDR3 has 13 amino acids. CDR3: CSVNTGTYNEQFF. Written as DNA, the CDR3 is TGCAGCGTCAACACAGGGACCTACAATGAGCAGTTCTTC.

The table lists this clonotype with many counts. The chain couples TRBV20-1 to TRBJ1-4, with TRBD1 matching over 9 bases. V gave up 1 base and J gave up 8 bases; unmatched junction bases: 8. The CDR3 loop spans 15 amino acids. Germline lookup yields CDR1 DFQATT and CDR2 SNEGSKA (reference sequence). CDR3 region: CSARAPGQGGEKLFF. DNA of the CDR3: TGCAGTGCTAGAGCACCGGGACAGGGTGGAGAAAAACTGTTTTTT.

This clonotype was observed once. The rearrangement uses TRBV20-1 and TRBJ2-5; D may match TRBD1 or TRBD2 (5 bases each). Trimming removed 7 bases from V and 3 bases from J, with 12 bases in between. The CDR3 contains 12 residues. Germline V gene data show CDR1 as DFQATT and CDR2 as SNEGSKA (reference sequence). CDR3 sequence: CSGRGGKETQYF. The CDR3 DNA is TGCAGTGGCCGTGGGGGAAAAGAGACCCAGTACTTC.

The DNA of the CDR3 is TGTGCCAGCAGCTTAAGGGGGAGTTTTCCGCGGCTGTTTTTT. Encoded protein: CASSLRGSFPRLFF. The V and J genes are TRBV11-3 and TRBJ1-4; weak D call: TRBD1 (6 bases). The CDR3 totals 14 residues. Trimming cost V 2 bases and J 14 bases, with 18 bases left between them. The germline V gene encodes CDR1 SGHNT and CDR2 YENEEA.

This clonotype was picked up a small number of times. The rearrangement joins TRBV30 to TRBJ1-5, with D hard to call. This CDR3 region has 15 residues. Trimming removed 1 base at V and 2 bases at J, with 12 bases between. In germline, CDR1 is GTSNPN, CDR2 SVGIG (reference sequence). This CDR3 reads CAWSGRLRGNQPQHF. The CDR3 region has the DNA TGTGCCTGGAGTGGGCGACTGAGAGGCAATCAGCCCCAGCATTTT.

This clonotype has ten or more counts. The rearrangement uses TRBV9 and TRBJ2-4; a possible D gene is TRBD1 (5 bases). Per germline, CDR1 SGDLS and CDR2 YYNGEE. The CDR3 is 14 residues long. Trimming stripped 0 bases from V and 6 bases from J, with 10 bases between. The CDR3 DNA follows: TGTGCCAGCAGCGTAGGTGCGGACACAAACATTCAGTACTTC. It yields the protein CASSVGADTNIQYF.

This clonotype was counted at least ten times. J is TRBJ2-1 and V is TRBV20-1, with a weak D call TRBD1 (6 bases). CDR1 and CDR2 from the germline V gene are DFQATT and SNEGSKA (reference sequence). The V end was cut by 4 bases, the J end by 3 bases, with 13 bases between. The CDR3 extends over 14 amino acids. As DNA, the CDR3 is TGCAGTGCTAAGGGGCGGACAGTCTACAATGAGCAGTTCTTC. Its protein product is CSAKGRTVYNEQFF.

This clonotype appeared many times. The rearrangement uses TRBV2 and TRBJ1-1; D gene ambiguous. Deletions cut 11 bases from V and 0 bases from J, with 19 bases between. The CDR3 is made up of 15 amino acids. CDR1 and CDR2 (germline): SNHLY, FYNNEI. This chain's CDR3 is CAQILVQEMNTEAFF. Written as DNA, the CDR3 is TGTGCCCAGATCCTCGTGCAAGAAATGAACACTGAAGCTTTCTTT.

This clonotype was seen a handful of times. The genes are TRBV10-3 and TRBJ2-3; unclear D gene. Germline loops: CDR1 ENHRY, CDR2 SYGVKD. Trimming removed 7 bases from V and 8 bases from J, with 22 bases in between. CDR3 size: 15 residues. The DNA for the CDR3 is TGTGCCATCAAAGGAGAGCTCCCTCCGAGTGGTACGCAGTATTTT. As protein: CAIKGELPPSGTQYF.

This clonotype showed up many times. The chain carries TRBV19 and TRBJ1-4, with 9 bases lining up with TRBD1. This CDR3 region has 16 residues. With V trimmed by 4 bases and J by 0 bases, 3 bases remained unmatched. From germline, CDR1 is LNHDA and CDR2 SQIVND (reference sequence). The CDR3 nucleotides read TGTGCCAGTAGTAAAGACAGGGGGGCAACTAATGAAAAACTGTTTTTT. This codes for CASSKDRGATNEKLFF.

This clonotype was seen repeatedly, ten times or more. This rearrangement joins TRBV12-3 or TRBV12-4 to TRBJ2-5; TRBD1 aligns across 7 bases. There are 15 residues in the CDR3. After removal of 6 bases from V and 2 bases from J, the junction contained 9 bases not matched to a gene. The CDR3 region has the DNA TGTGCCAGCAGAGCCTCCGGGACAGAACAAGAGACCCAGTACTTC. Translating it yields CASRASGTEQETQYF.

This clonotype has a count of ten or more. The chain recombines TRBV15 with TRBJ2-1, with 8 positions matching TRBD2. Trimming cost V 4 bases and J 10 bases; bases outside gene matches: 12. This CDR3 has 15 amino acids. Germline V gene sequence: CDR1 LNHNV, CDR2 YYDKDF (reference sequence). The CDR3 DNA sequence: TGTGCCACCAGCATTACCGGGACTAGAGTCGGCGAGCAGTTCTTC. Protein product: CATSITGTRVGEQFF.

The chain has TRBV19 and TRBJ2-1; tentative D call: TRBD1 (5 bases). This CDR3 is built from 11 residues. CDR1 is LNHDA, CDR2 SQIVND, per germline (reference sequence). The germline V and J ends were trimmed by 6 bases and 9 bases, with 9 bases remaining between them. CDR3: CASSRDFEQFF. As DNA, the CDR3 is TGTGCCAGTAGCAGGGATTTTGAGCAGTTCTTC.

This clonotype was recorded at least ten times. The CDR3 DNA sequence: TGTGCCAGCAGTTGGACAGGGGGAACTGAAGCTTTCTTT. This translates into CASSWTGGTEAFF. The chain joins TRBV6-5 to TRBJ1-1, with 10 bases that match TRBD1. The V gene end was trimmed by 4 bases and the J gene end by 5 bases; junction bases not matched to a gene: 1. The germline gives CDR1 MNHEY, CDR2 SVGAGI. This CDR3 contains 13 residues.

By share, this clonotype counts as medium-sized (0.01 to 0.1%). The V gene is TRBV6-6, the J gene TRBJ2-1; the D call may be TRBD1 or TRBD2 (5 bases each). The germline V gene encodes CDR1 MNHNY and CDR2 SVGAGI (reference sequence). V was shortened by 0 bases and J by 4 bases, with 16 bases between the two germline ends. The CDR3 totals 17 residues. This CDR3 is CASSYSTLGTIYNEQFF. For the CDR3, the DNA is TGTGCCAGCAGTTACTCGACACTCGGGACGATATACAATGAGCAGTTCTTC.

This chain links TRBV5-1 with TRBJ1-1; D call uncertain. Between the trimmed V and J ends, which lost 4 bases and 4 bases, there was a span of 17 bases. This CDR3 contains 15 residues. Germline assignment: CDR1 SGHRS and CDR2 YFSETQ. DNA for the CDR3: TGCGCCAGCAGCCCGGAATCTGGGCACCTCACTGAAGCTTTCTTT. Amino acid sequence: CASSPESGHLTEAFF.

This clonotype has a handful of counts. The chain joins TRBV7-9 to TRBJ1-2, with D maybe TRBD1 (6 bases). CDR1 and CDR2 (germline): SEHNR, FQNEAQ (reference sequence). The germline V and J ends were trimmed by 0 bases and 7 bases, with 12 bases remaining between them. The CDR3 length is 14 residues. The CDR3 DNA sequence: TGTGCCAGCAGCTTAGCTCAGGGGCTCCGTGGCTACACCTTC. It encodes CASSLAQGLRGYTF.

This clonotype was found a few times. The V call is TRBV29-1, the J call TRBJ1-1; D unresolved. From germline, CDR1 is SQVTM and CDR2 ANQGSEA. The CDR3 is made up of 12 amino acids. This CDR3 is CSVGGLNTEAFF. CDR3 bases: TGCAGTGTGGGAGGGTTGAACACTGAAGCTTTCTTT.

This clonotype has a count of ten or more. This chain joins TRBV7-9 and TRBJ2-3, with 7 bases lining up with TRBD2. V gave up 2 bases and J gave up 0 bases; unmatched junction bases: 8. This CDR3 has 17 amino acids. The germline gives CDR1 SEHNR, CDR2 FQNEAQ (reference sequence). CDR3 residues: CASSLLGQAGSTDTQYF. CDR3 bases: TGTGCCAGCAGCTTATTAGGCCAAGCGGGAAGCACAGATACGCAGTATTTT.

This clonotype was seen only a few times. The V call is TRBV7-2, the J call TRBJ2-1; D not certain. Germline V gene lookup returns CDR1 SGHTA and CDR2 FQGNSA. This CDR3 contains 15 residues. Trimming left V 7 bases short and J 0 bases short, with 13 bases between. DNA for the CDR3: TGTGCCAGCACCCTACTACCCTTCTCCTACAATGAGCAGTTCTTC. Encoded protein: CASTLLPFSYNEQFF.

The rearrangement links TRBV6-1 to TRBJ2-1; no clear D gene. The CDR3 spans 11 residues. The germline V gene has CDR1 MNHNS and CDR2 SASEGT. Trimming left V 5 bases short and J 10 bases short, with 9 bases between. The CDR3, as DNA: TGTGCCAGCAGTTTAAGACTGGAGCAGTTCTTC. This encodes CASSLRLEQFF.

This clonotype has at least ten counts. Here the CDR3 reads CASTWTGSTSGNTIYF. For the CDR3, the DNA is TGTGCCAGCACTTGGACAGGCAGTACCTCTGGAAACACCATATATTTT. V gene TRBV12-3 or TRBV12-4 combines with J gene TRBJ1-3; 7 bases agree with TRBD1. The CDR3 has 16 residues. V lost 7 bases, J lost 0 bases, and 9 bases stayed unmatched.